These 21 T cell receptor beta chains share one sample of origin, sequenced in a study of blood T cell repertoires in COVID-19. The repertoire was sequenced with immunoSEQ multiplex PCR; TCRdb's copy has only in-frame clones and lacks some. The data show roughly 110,000 clones, over 55% seen once. Input material: peripheral blood. These receptors originate from a human donor with acute or convalescent COVID-19. The donor label of this sample is uncertain.

This rearrangement joins TRBV24-1 to TRBJ1-5; possibly TRBD1 for D (5 bases). In germline, CDR1 is KGHDR, CDR2 SFDVKD. Trimming stripped 6 bases from V and 7 bases from J, with 12 bases between. CDR3 length equals 13 residues. The CDR3 sequence: CATSRQGNQPQHF. In DNA form, the CDR3 reads TGTGCCACCAGTAGGCAGGGAAACCAGCCCCAGCATTTT.

A few counts support this clone. V is TRBV4-1 and J is TRBJ1-1; 8 bases align to TRBD1. V trimming: 0 bases; J trimming: 5 bases; junction bases outside the gene matches: 5. The CDR3 length is 15 residues. In germline, CDR1 is MGHRA, CDR2 YSYEKL. The DNA of the CDR3 is TGCGCCAGCAGCCAAGAAGGAACAGGGGGGACTGAAGCTTTCTTT. It is translated as CASSQEGTGGTEAFF.

The rearrangement links TRBV19 to TRBJ2-6; D not certain. The length of the CDR3 is 15 residues. CDR1 is LNHDA, CDR2 SQIVND, per germline (reference sequence). With 6 bases removed from V and 1 base from J, the gap between germline ends came to 10 bases. The CDR3 DNA reads as TGTGCCAGTAGGAGAGGCCAATCTGGGGCCAACGTCCTGACTTTC. Residues: CASRRGQSGANVLTF.

The chain is built from TRBV7-9 and TRBJ1-2, with 7 positions matching TRBD1. The CDR3 has 16 amino acids. Germline CDR1 is SEHNR and CDR2 is FQNEAQ (reference sequence). V was clipped by 6 bases and J by 5 bases; unmatched bases: 15. CDR3 amino acids: CASRRQGSRKLYGYTF. DNA for the CDR3: TGTGCCAGCAGACGACAGGGATCCCGAAAGTTGTATGGCTACACCTTC.

The chain recombines TRBV3-1 (or the pseudogene TRBV3-2) with TRBJ2-5; D not resolved. The V end was cut by 4 bases, the J end by 7 bases, with 16 bases between. Germline lookup yields CDR1 LGHDT and CDR2 YNNKEL (reference sequence). The CDR3 sequence is 14 residues long. The CDR3 nucleotides read TGTGCCAGCAGCCCTTTCGCAGGCCCCGGGACCCAGTACTTC. As protein: CASSPFAGPGTQYF.

This clone was found a few times. This chain links TRBV7-2 with TRBJ1-2; 7 bases are a match to TRBD1. This CDR3 is 16 amino acids long. The germline V gene encodes CDR1 SGHTA and CDR2 FQGNSA. The ends lost 5 bases at V and 8 bases at J; junction bases unmatched: 17. CDR3 sequence reads: CASSLGALTGAEGYTF. The DNA of the CDR3 is TGTGCCAGCAGCCTCGGGGCGCTTACAGGGGCGGAAGGCTACACCTTC.

CDR3 in amino acids: CASTGQGARGYTF. CDR3 DNA sequence: TGTGCCAGCACGGGACAGGGGGCGCGCGGCTACACCTTC. The chain employs TRBV6-5 and TRBJ1-2, with 12 nucleotides matching TRBD1. The CDR3 loop spans 13 amino acids. The germline V gene encodes CDR1 MNHEY and CDR2 SVGAGI. V shed 7 bases and J 8 bases; nucleotides not matched to a gene: 5.

This clone was detected a few times. This chain uses TRBV5-1 with TRBJ2-5; TRBD1 is a possible D gene (5 bases). Looked up from germline, CDR1 is SGHRS and CDR2 is YFSETQ. The CDR3 runs 14 residues. The V end was cut by 3 bases, the J end by 2 bases, with 11 bases between. The CDR3 is CASSSQGIQETQYF. CDR3 bases: TGCGCCAGCAGCTCGCAGGGCATACAAGAGACCCAGTACTTC.

The rearrangement uses TRBV5-4 and TRBJ2-2; 11 positions agree with TRBD1. The germline gives CDR1 SGHNT, CDR2 YYREEE (reference sequence). Trimming removed 1 base from V and 4 bases from J; junction bases left unmatched: 3. The CDR3 is 16 residues long. The CDR3 sequence is CASSLRTGGLTGELFF. The CDR3, as DNA: TGTGCCAGCAGCTTGAGGACAGGGGGCCTCACCGGGGAGCTGTTTTTT.

The chain employs TRBV6-1 and TRBJ2-7; D is perhaps TRBD1 (6 bases). The CDR3 extends over 15 amino acids. V lost 0 bases and J 4 bases, leaving 13 bases between the germline ends. Germline CDR1 and CDR2: MNHNS and SASEGT. CDR3 nucleotide sequence: TGTGCCAGCAGTGAAGCGCAGACAGGAGGATACGAGCAGTACGTC. Protein product: CASSEAQTGGYEQYV.

This clone appeared a few times. The chain joins TRBV4-1 to TRBJ1-3; possibly TRBD1 for D (6 bases). CDR3 length equals 16 residues. Germline-derived CDR1 and CDR2 are MGHRA and YSYEKL. V lost 1 base and J 7 bases, leaving 17 bases between the germline ends. CDR3 loop: CASSQGLARGRNTIYF. The CDR3 bases are TGCGCCAGCAGCCAAGGGCTGGCCAGGGGAAGGAACACCATATATTTT.

This clone was seen more than once but under ten times. This chain connects TRBV6-1 to TRBJ2-4, with D perhaps matching TRBD2 (5 bases). V shed 4 bases and J shed 2 bases, with 18 bases lying between them. Germline lookup yields CDR1 MNHNS and CDR2 SASEGT. The CDR3 spans 17 residues. CDR3 in amino acids: CASSVPRAQDPKNIQYF. The CDR3 nucleotides are TGTGCCAGCAGTGTACCGAGGGCCCAGGATCCCAAAAACATTCAGTACTTC.

This chain connects TRBV5-1 to TRBJ2-3, with TRBD2 matching 12 bases. V was pared by 4 bases and J by 3 bases, with 9 bases of the junction left unmatched. The germline gives CDR1 SGHRS, CDR2 YFSETQ. This CDR3 contains 17 residues. The CDR3 nucleotides are TGCGCCAGCAGCACACTAACTAGCGGGGGGTTGACAGATACGCAGTATTTT. It encodes CASSTLTSGGLTDTQYF.

The chain employs TRBV7-9 and TRBJ1-6; 10 bases are a match to TRBD1. This CDR3 has 14 amino acids. Germline assignment: CDR1 SEHNR and CDR2 FQNEAQ (reference sequence). V was pared by 1 base and J by 14 bases, with 5 bases of the junction left unmatched. For the CDR3, the DNA is TGTGCCAGCAGCTTAGGACAGGGGGCGCAAACCCTCCACTTT. Its translation is CASSLGQGAQTLHF.

The chain combines TRBV30 with TRBJ2-5; TRBD1 aligns across 8 bases. This CDR3 spans 13 amino acids. Losses at the gene ends were 4 bases for V and 4 bases for J; bases not matched to a gene: 5. CDR1 GTSNPN and CDR2 SVGIG come from the germline V gene (reference sequence). CDR3 nucleotides: TGTGCCTGGACCAGGGACAGGCCAGAGACCCAGTACTTC. Its translation is CAWTRDRPETQYF.

This chain connects TRBV11-1 to TRBJ2-1, with D perhaps TRBD2 (5 bases). Germline V gene data show CDR1 as SGHAT and CDR2 as FQDESV (reference sequence). There are 13 residues in the CDR3. V was pared by 5 bases and J by 9 bases, with 14 bases between. This CDR3 reads CASSPLSGGEQFF. In nucleotides, the CDR3 is TGTGCCAGCAGCCCCCTCAGCGGTGGTGAGCAGTTCTTC. Together with reference TRBV11-1 and TRBJ2-1, the CDR3 gives the full variable domain: EAEVAQSPRYKITEKSQAVAFWCDPISGHATLYWYRQILGQGPELLVQFQDESVVDDSQLPKDRFSAERLKGVDSTLKIQPAELGDSAMYLCASSPLSGGEQFFGPGTRLTVL.

The genes are TRBV2 and TRBJ1-3, with a tentative D call TRBD1 (6 bases). The germline V gene has CDR1 SNHLY and CDR2 FYNNEI. V lost 4 bases to trimming and J lost 3 bases, with 13 bases between them. The CDR3 contains 15 residues. As DNA, the CDR3 is TGTGCCAGCAGTGGAAACAGGGCACTTGGAAACACCATATATTTT. Translation: CASSGNRALGNTIYF.

The chain recombines TRBV21-1 with TRBJ2-6; TRBD1 was called by the table and not checked on the DNA. TRBV21-1 is listed as a pseudogene. The CDR3 runs 21 residues. Written as DNA, the CDR3 is TGTGCCAGCAACCGCCCGCACCGGGACAGGGTTCATCGTTCTGGGGCCAACGTCCTGACTTTC. Residues: CASNRPHRDRVHRSGANVLTF.

The rearrangement joins TRBV4-2 to TRBJ2-1; the match to TRBD1 covers 10 bases. V lost 2 bases, J lost 6 bases, and 10 bases stayed unmatched. The CDR3 is 17 residues long. Per germline, CDR1 LGHNA and CDR2 YNFKEQ. The CDR3 region has the DNA TGTGCCAGCAGCCAATACAACGGACAGGGGGTTGGCAATGAGCAGTTCTTC. As protein: CASSQYNGQGVGNEQFF.

This clone showed up just a few times. The chain couples TRBV4-1 to TRBJ1-1; D is undetermined. The ends were cut back, 5 bases at V and 7 bases at J, with 11 bases in the middle. The germline gives CDR1 MGHRA, CDR2 YSYEKL. The CDR3 has 12 residues. The CDR3: CASSEGTFEAFF. In DNA form, the CDR3 reads TGCGCCAGCAGCGAGGGCACATTTGAAGCTTTCTTT.

The V and J genes are TRBV24-1 and TRBJ1-5, with TRBD1 matching over 7 bases. Germline loops: CDR1 KGHDR, CDR2 SFDVKD. The V and J ends lost 4 bases and 2 bases, in that order; junction bases with no gene match: 4. The CDR3 is 15 amino acids. CDR3 DNA: TGTGCCACCAGTGAGGGGACAGCACGCAATCAGCCCCAGCATTTT. It is translated as CATSEGTARNQPQHF.